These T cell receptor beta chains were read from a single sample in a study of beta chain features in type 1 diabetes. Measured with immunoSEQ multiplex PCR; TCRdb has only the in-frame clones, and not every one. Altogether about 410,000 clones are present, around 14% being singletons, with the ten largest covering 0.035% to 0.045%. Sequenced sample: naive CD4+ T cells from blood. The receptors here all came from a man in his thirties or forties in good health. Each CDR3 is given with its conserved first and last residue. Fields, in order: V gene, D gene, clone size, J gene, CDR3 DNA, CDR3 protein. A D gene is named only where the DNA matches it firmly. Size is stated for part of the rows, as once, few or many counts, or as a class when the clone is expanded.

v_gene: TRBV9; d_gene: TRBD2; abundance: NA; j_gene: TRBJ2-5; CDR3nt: TGTGCCAGCAGCTTGGAGGGTAGCGGGGGAGTGGGCCAGTACTTC; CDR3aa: CASSLEGSGGVGQYF
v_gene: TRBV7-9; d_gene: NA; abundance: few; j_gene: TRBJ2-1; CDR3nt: TGTGCCAGCAGCGAAACAGGGTACAATGAGCAGTTCTTC; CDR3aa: CASSETGYNEQFF
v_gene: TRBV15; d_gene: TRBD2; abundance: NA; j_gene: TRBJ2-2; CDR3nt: TGTGCCACCAGCTTTTTAGCGGGAGTTGGCGCCGGGGAGCTGTTTTTT; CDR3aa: CATSFLAGVGAGELFF
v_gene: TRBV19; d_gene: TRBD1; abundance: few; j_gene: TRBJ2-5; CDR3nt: TGTGCCAGTAGCCCGACAGGGCCCGAGACCCAGTACTTC; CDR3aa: CASSPTGPETQYF
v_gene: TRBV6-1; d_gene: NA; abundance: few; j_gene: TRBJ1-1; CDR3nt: TGTGCCAGCAGTGAAATTGTGAGGGGCTGGGGTGAAGCTTTCTTT; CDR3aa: CASSEIVRGWGEAFF
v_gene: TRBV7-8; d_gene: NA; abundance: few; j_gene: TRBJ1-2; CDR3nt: TGTGCCAGCAGCTGGGGACGCGATTATGGCTACACCTTC; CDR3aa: CASSWGRDYGYTF
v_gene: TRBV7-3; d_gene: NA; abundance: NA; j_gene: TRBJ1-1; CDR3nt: TGTGCCAGCAGCTTCCCCATCCACAAGAACACTGAAGCTTTCTTT; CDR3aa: CASSFPIHKNTEAFF
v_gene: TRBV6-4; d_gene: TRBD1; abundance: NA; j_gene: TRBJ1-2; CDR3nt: TGTGCCAGCAGTGACGGACAGGGTCCTGGCTACACCTTC; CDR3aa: CASSDGQGPGYTF
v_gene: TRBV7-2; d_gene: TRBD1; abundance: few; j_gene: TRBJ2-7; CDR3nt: TGTGCCAGCAGCGCCCGGGACAGGGGTATCCACGAGCAGTACTTC; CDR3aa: CASSARDRGIHEQYF
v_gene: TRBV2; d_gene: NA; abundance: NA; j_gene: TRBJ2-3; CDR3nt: TGTGCCAGCAGTGATAGTGGCGATACGCAGTATTTT; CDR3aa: CASSDSGDTQYF
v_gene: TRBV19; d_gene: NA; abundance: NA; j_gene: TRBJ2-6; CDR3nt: TGTGCCAGTAGTCAGGGTGGTGGGGCCAACGTCCTGACTTTC; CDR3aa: CASSQGGGANVLTF
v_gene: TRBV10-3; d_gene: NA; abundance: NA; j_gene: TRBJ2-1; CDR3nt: TGTGCCATCGCCCAGACTAAAGACAATGAGCAGTTCTTC; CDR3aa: CAIAQTKDNEQFF
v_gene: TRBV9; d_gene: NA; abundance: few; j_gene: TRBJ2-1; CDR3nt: TGTGCCAGCAGCGTAGACAGCGGTGTAACCTACAATGAGCAGTTCTTC; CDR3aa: CASSVDSGVTYNEQFF
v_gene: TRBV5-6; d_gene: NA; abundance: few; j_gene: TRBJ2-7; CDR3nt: TGTGCCAGCAGCGTAGGGGGGTCCTACGAGCAGTACTTC; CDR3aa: CASSVGGSYEQYF
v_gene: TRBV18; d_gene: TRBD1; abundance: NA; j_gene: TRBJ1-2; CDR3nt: TGTGCCAGCTCCCTCGACAGGGACTATGGCTACACCTTC; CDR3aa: CASSLDRDYGYTF
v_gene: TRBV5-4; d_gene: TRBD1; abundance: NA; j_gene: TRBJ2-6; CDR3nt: TGTGCCAGCAGCCGCCCCCCGGGACAGTCTGGGGCCAACGTCCTGACTTTC; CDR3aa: CASSRPPGQSGANVLTF
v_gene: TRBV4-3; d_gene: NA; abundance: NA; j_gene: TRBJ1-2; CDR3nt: TGCGCCAGCAGTCCTACACAGGGTAGTTCTGACTATGGCTACACCTTC; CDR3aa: CASSPTQGSSDYGYTF
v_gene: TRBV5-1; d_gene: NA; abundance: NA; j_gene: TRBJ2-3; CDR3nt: TGCGCCAGCAGTAAAGAGATCACAGATACGCAGTATTTT; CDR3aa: CASSKEITDTQYF
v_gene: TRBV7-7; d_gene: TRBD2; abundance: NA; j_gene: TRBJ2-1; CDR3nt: TGTGCCAGCGGCGGACTAGCGGGGTCCGATGAGCAGTTCTTC; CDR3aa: CASGGLAGSDEQFF
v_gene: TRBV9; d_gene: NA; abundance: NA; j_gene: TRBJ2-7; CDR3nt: TGTGCCAGCAGCCCTCCTCCCTCACACAGCTACGAGCAGTACTTC; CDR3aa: CASSPPPSHSYEQYF
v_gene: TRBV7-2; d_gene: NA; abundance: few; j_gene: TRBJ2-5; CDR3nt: TGTGCCAGCAGCTTAAACGCGGGCCAAGAGACCCAGTACTTC; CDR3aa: CASSLNAGQETQYF
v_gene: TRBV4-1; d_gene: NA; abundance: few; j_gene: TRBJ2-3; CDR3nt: TGCGCCAGCAGCCAAGCTCGGACTGGATATGGCACAGATACGCAGTATTTT; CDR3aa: CASSQARTGYGTDTQYF
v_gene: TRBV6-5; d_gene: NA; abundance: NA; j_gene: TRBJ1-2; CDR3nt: TGTGCCAGCAGTTATCGACACAACTATGGCTACACCTTC; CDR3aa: CASSYRHNYGYTF
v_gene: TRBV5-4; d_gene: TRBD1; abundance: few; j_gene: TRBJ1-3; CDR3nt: TGTGCCAGCAGCCGCGGGACAGAGAGAAACACCATATATTTT; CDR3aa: CASSRGTERNTIYF
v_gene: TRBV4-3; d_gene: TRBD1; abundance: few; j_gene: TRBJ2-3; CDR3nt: TGCGCCAGCAGCCAAGGGGGACAGGACACAGATACGCAGTATTTT; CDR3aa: CASSQGGQDTDTQYF
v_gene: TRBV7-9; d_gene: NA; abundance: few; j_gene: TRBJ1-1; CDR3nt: TGTGCCAGCAGCCATGACAGAACTGAAGCTTTCTTT; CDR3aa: CASSHDRTEAFF
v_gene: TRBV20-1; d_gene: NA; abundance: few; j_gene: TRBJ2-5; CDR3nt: TGCAGTGCTGATAGGGGAGAGACCCAGTACTTC; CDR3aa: CSADRGETQYF
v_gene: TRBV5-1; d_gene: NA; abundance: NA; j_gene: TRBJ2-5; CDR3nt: TGCGCCAGCAGCTTGGGGACAGGGAGGGCCCAAGAGACCCAGTACTTC; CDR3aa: CASSLGTGRAQETQYF
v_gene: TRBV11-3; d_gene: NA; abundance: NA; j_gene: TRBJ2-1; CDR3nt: TGTGCCAGCAGCTTAGATCGTGAGCAGTTCTTC; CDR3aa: CASSLDREQFF
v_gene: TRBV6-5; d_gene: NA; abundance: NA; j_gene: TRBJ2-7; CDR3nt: TGTGCCAGCAGCCGACCAGCAACAGGGAACAACGAGCAGTACTTC; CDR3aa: CASSRPATGNNEQYF
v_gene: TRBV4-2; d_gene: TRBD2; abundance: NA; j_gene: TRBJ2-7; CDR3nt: TGTGCCAGCAGCCAAAGACGGGGGGAAGGAAGCTCCTACGAGCAGTACTTC; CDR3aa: CASSQRRGEGSSYEQYF
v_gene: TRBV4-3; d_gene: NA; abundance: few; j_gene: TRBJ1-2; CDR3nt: TGCGCCAGCAGCCAAGAGATCGTTGGAACCTATGGCTACACCTTC; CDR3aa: CASSQEIVGTYGYTF
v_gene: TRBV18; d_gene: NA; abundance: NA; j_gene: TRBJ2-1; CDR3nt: TGTGCCAGCTCACGGAACCAGGGAGGTCAGGGTGAGCAGTTCTTC; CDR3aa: CASSRNQGGQGEQFF
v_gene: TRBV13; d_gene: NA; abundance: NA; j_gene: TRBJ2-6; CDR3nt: TGTGCCAGCAGCCCGGGGACCGCACACTCTGGGGCCAACGTCCTGACTTTC; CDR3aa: CASSPGTAHSGANVLTF
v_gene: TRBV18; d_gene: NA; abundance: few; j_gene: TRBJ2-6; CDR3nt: TGTGCCAGCTCACCCCTCCCGGGGAACTCTGGGGCCAACGTCCTGACTTTC; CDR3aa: CASSPLPGNSGANVLTF
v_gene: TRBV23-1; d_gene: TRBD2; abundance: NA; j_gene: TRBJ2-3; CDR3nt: TGCGCCAGCAGTCCCCAGGGAGCGGGAGTACCAGATACGCAGTATTTT; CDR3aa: CASSPQGAGVPDTQYF
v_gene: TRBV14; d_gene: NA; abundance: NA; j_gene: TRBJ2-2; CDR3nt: TGTGCCAGCAGCCAAGATTGGTCCACCGGGGAGCTGTTTTTT; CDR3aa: CASSQDWSTGELFF
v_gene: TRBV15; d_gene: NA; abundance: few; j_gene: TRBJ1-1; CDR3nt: TGTGCCACCAGCAGAGCAGAGGGAGGGGGCACTGAAGCTTTCTTT; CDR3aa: CATSRAEGGGTEAFF
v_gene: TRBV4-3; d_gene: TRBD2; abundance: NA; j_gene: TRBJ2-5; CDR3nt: TGCGCCAGCAGCCAAGGGCCTACTAGCGGGCGGGAGACCCAGTACTTC; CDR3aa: CASSQGPTSGRETQYF
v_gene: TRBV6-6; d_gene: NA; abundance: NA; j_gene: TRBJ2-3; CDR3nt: TGTGCCAGCACCAGTAGCTCCGGGCCTAGCACAGATACGCAGTATTTT; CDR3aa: CASTSSSGPSTDTQYF